This TCR beta chain was recorded in a study of early T cells in non-severe SARS-CoV-2 infection. Across the study: Sequenced bulk RNA came from whole blood that was unsorted, and chains were unpaired.

This clonotype came up a few times. Its antigen remains unidentified. TCRdb called the 5' RACE reads again in MiXCR, with one record for every CDR3 protein. The sample shows about 53,000 distinct CDR3 sequences, around 12% of them seen only once. Regarding the study as a whole: Reliance on VDJdb matching favored anti-spike CD8 responses; private and CD4 specificities were missed.

Germline CDR1 and CDR2: SGHTA and FQGNSA. Trimming removed 4 bases from V and 3 bases from J, with 13 bases in between. There are 14 residues in the CDR3. This TCR came from an adult who was a healthcare worker with PCR-confirmed SARS-CoV-2 infection or an uninfected control (not recorded which). The chain recombines TRBV7-2 with TRBJ2-7; D not certain. Specimen: whole blood, collected at baseline. The CDR3 sequence is CASSSHSSLYEQYF. The CDR3 bases are TGTGCCAGCAGCTCGCACTCGTCCCTCTACGAGCAGTACTTC.